This TCR beta chain was documented in a study of post-analysis software for immune sequencing data. Study summary: Disease courses included relapsing-remitting, secondary progressive and progressive-relapsing multiple sclerosis.

Each TCR beta cDNA library carried unique molecular identifiers. A population of 1 to 10 million T cells gave rise to about half a million cDNA molecules. In TCRdb, the PCR reads were re-called with MiXCR into one record per CDR3 protein. The sample lists about 540,000 distinct CDR3 sequences, approximately 31% occurring once. Points on this clonotype: The antigen is unknown.

V lost 4 bases and J lost 7; bases outside the gene matches: 6. CDR3 length: 13 amino acids. Germline lookup yields CDR1 SQVTM and CDR2 ANQGSEA. The study, taken as a whole, reports: F-measure co-clustering was strong for batch-matched samples. In patients, about 5 TRBV segments were more frequent than in controls, with TRBV5-6, TRBV5-1 and TRBV20-1 among them. Normalized Chao1 diversity was significantly reduced in patients versus controls.

The chain recombines TRBV29-1 with TRBJ2-1; 8 bases are a match to TRBD1. Sequenced: blood. This clonotype originated in a girl aged 2 to 17 with multiple sclerosis. The CDR3: CSVVPRGRNEQFF. CDR3 coding DNA: TGCAGCGTTGTACCCAGGGGGCGTAATGAGCAGTTCTTC.